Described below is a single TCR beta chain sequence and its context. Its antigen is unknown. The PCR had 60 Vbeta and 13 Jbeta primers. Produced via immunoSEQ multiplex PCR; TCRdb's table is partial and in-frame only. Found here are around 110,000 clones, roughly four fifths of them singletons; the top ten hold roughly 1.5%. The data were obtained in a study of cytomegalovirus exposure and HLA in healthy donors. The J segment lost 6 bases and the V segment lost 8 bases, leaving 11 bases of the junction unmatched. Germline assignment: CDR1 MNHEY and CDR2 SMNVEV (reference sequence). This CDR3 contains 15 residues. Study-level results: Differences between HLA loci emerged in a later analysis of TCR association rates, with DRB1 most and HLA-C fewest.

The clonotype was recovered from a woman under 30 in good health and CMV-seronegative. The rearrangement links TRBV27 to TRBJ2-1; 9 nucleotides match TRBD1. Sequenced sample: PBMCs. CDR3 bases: TGTGCCAGCGGCCTGGGGACAGGGATGGGCAATGAGCAGTTCTTC. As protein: CASGLGTGMGNEQFF.